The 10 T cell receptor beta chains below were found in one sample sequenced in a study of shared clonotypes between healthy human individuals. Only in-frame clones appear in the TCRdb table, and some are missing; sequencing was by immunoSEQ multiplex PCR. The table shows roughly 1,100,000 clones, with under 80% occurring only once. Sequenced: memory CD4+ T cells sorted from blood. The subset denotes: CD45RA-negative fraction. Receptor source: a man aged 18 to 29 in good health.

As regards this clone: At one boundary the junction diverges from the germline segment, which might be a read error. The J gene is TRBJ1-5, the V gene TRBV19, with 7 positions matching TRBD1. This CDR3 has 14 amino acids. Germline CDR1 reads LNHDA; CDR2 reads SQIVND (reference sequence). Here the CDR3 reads CASNRAGTDSFLDF. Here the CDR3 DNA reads TGTGCCAGTAACAGAGCCGGGACAGATTCCTTTTTAGATTTT.

The CDR3 loop reads CASSSPQVGEQFF. For the CDR3, the DNA is TGTGCCAGCAGCTCGCCACAGGTGGGGGAGCAGTTCTTC. The chain uses TRBV5-4 and TRBJ2-1, with D possibly being TRBD1 (5 bases). The CDR3 has 13 residues. V was cut by 3 bases and J by 10 bases, with 14 bases left in between. Germline V gene data show CDR1 as SGHNT and CDR2 as YYREEE (reference sequence).

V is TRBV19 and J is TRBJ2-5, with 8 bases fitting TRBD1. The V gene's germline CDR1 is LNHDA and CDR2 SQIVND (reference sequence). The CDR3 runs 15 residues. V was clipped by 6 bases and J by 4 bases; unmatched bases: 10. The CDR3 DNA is TGTGCCAGTAGCAAGGGAGGACAGGGAGTAGAGACCCAGTACTTC. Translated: CASSKGGQGVETQYF.

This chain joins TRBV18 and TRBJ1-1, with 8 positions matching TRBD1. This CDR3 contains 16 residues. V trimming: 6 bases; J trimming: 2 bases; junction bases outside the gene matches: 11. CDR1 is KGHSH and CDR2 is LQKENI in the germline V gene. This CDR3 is CASSPNLQGGNTEAFF. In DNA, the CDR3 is TGTGCCAGCTCGCCCAATCTACAGGGGGGAAACACTGAAGCTTTCTTT.

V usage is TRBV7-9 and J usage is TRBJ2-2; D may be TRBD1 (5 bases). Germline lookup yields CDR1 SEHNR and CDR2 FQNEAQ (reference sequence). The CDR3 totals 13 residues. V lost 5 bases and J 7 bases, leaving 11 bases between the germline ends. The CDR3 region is CASSPRVLGELFF. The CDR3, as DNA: TGTGCCAGCAGCCCCAGGGTTCTCGGGGAGCTGTTTTTT.

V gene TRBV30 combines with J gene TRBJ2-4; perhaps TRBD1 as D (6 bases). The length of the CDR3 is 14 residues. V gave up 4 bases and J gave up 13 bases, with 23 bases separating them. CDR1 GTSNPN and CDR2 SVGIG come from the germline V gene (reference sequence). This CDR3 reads CAWTLDGTWDRQYF. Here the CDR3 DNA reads TGTGCCTGGACTCTGGACGGGACATGGGATAGACAGTACTTC. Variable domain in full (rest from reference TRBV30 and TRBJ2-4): SQTIHQWPATLVQPVGSPLSLECTVEGTSNPNLYWYRQAAGRGLQLLFYSVGIGQISSEVPQNLSASRPQDRQFILSSKKLLLSDSGFYLCAWTLDGTWDRQYFGAGTRLSVL.

CDR3: CASSLEGGGRRTDTQYF. The CDR3 region has the DNA TGTGCCAGCAGCTTGGAGGGGGGCGGGAGGCGCACAGATACGCAGTATTTT. V is TRBV5-4 and J is TRBJ2-3, with 8 bases fitting TRBD2. Germline CDR1 SGHNT, CDR2 YYREEE (reference sequence). J gave up 1 base and V 0 bases, and 7 bases lay outside the gene matches. CDR3 size: 17 residues.

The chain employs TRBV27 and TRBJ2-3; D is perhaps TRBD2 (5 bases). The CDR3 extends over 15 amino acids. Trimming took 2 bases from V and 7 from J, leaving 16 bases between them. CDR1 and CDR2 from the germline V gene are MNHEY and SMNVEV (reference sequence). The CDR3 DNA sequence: TGTGCCAGCAGTTTAGTTCATGGGCAGCGGAATACGCAGTATTTT. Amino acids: CASSLVHGQRNTQYF.

This CDR3 is CASTRDSTTRYEQYF. CDR3 DNA: TGTGCCAGCACTAGGGACAGCACAACTCGCTACGAGCAGTACTTC. This chain joins TRBV2 and TRBJ2-7; 7 bases are shared with TRBD1. The CDR3 runs to 15 residues. Trimming cost V 7 bases and J 3 bases; bases outside gene matches: 12. Germline V gene lookup returns CDR1 SNHLY and CDR2 FYNNEI.

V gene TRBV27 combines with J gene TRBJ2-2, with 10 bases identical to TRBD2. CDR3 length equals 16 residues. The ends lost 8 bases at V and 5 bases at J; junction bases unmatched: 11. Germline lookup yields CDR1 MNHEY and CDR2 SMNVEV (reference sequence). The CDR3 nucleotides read TGTGCCAGCCGGCCTAGCGGGAGCGTGAAAACCGGGGAGCTGTTTTTT. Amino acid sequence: CASRPSGSVKTGELFF.